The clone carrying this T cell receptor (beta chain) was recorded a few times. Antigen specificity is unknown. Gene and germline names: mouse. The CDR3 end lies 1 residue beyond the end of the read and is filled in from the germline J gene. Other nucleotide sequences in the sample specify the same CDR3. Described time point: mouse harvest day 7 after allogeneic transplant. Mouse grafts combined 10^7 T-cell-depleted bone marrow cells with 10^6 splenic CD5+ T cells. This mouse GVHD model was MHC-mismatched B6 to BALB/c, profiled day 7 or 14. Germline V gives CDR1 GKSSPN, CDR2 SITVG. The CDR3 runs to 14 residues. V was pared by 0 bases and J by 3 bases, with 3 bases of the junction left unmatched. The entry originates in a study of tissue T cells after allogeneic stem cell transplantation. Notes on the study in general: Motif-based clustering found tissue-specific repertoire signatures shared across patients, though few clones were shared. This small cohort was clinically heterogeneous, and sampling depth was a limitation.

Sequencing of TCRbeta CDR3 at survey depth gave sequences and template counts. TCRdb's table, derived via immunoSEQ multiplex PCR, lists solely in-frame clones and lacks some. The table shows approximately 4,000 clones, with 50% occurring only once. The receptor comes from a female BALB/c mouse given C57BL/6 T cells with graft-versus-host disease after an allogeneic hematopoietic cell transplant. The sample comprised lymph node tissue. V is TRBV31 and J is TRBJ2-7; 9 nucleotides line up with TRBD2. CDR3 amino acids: CAWSLGTGSYEQYF. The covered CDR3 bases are TGTGCCTGGAGTCTAGGGACTGGGAGCTATGAACAGTAC.